This note documents a single T cell receptor (beta chain) sequence. This entry comes from a study of blood T cell repertoires in COVID-19. At the level of the study: Sources were T cells, B-cell-depleted T cells, or PBMCs; the material itself was cDNA or gDNA.

Original analysis: The assay estimated nucleated cells by amplifying reference gene primers. Method: immunoSEQ multiplex PCR; TCRdb's copy keeps in-frame clones and lacks some. V, J and clone size are taken as reported in that table, and D and trimming were inferred from the DNA itself. Among around 76,000 clones listed, around 84% were seen once. Germline CDR1 is SGHTA and CDR2 is FQGNSA. V lost 5 bases to trimming and J lost 1 base; unmatched junction nucleotides: 2. The CDR3 spans 16 residues. The sequenced sample consisted of peripheral blood. This sequence joins TRBV7-2 and TRBJ2-1, with 13 bases lining up with TRBD2. The source is a woman aged 70-85 years with acute or convalescent COVID-19. CDR3 loop: CASSLGLAGSYNEQFF. CDR3 nucleotides: TGTGCCAGCAGCCTGGGACTAGCGGGATCCTACAATGAGCAGTTCTTC. Complete variable domain (other parts from reference TRBV7-2 and TRBJ2-1): GAGVSQSPSNKVTEKGKDVELRCDPISGHTALYWYRQSLGQGLEFLIYFQGNSAPDKSGLPSDRFSAERTGGSVSTLTIQRTQQEDSAVYLCASSLGLAGSYNEQFFGPGTRLTVL.